This T cell receptor (beta chain) was recovered during a study of blood T cell repertoires in COVID-19. Germline V gives CDR1 MDHEN, CDR2 SYDVKM. The ends were cut back, 3 bases at V and 12 bases at J, with 12 bases in the middle. This CDR3 has 12 residues. Using immunoSEQ multiplex PCR, the repertoire was profiled, and TCRdb retains in-frame clones only, with some absent. The sample consists of about 400,000 clones, more than 85% of them appearing once. This clonotype was sampled from a woman in her twenties or thirties who had recovered from COVID-19. The sequenced sample was PBMCs or T cells enriched from blood (not recorded which). The chain couples TRBV28 to TRBJ2-1; D not resolved. Written as DNA, the CDR3 is TGTGCCAGCAGTTTTGGTATAGCTGGGCAGTTCTTC. This sequence encodes CASSFGIAGQFF.